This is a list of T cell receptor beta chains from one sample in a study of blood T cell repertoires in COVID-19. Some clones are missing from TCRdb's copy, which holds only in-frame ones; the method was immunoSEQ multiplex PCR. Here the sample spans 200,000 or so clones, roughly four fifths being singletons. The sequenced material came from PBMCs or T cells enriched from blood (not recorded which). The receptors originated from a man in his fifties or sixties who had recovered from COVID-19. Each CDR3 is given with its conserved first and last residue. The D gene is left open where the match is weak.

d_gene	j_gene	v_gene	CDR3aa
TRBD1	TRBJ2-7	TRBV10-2	CASMRQGVAGSYEQYF
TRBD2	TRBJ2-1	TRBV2	CASSELASGGNEQFF
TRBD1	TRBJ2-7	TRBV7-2	CASSLRWAPGQVKSEQYF
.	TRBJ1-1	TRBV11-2	CASSWGDYEAFF
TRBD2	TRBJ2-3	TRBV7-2	CASSPQTSGTDTQYF
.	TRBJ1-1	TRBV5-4	CASRGGRKNTEAFF
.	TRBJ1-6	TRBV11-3	CASSLNGGLSPLHF
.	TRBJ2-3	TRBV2	CASSGGLSTDTQYF
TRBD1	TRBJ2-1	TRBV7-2	CASSLEKTGGSMFF
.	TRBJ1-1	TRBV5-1	CASSLVQTTEAFF
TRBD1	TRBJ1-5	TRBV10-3	CAIGQGGGQPQHF
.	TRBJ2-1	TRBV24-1	CATSARSNNEQFF
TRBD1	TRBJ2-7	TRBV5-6	CASSPDRGRSSYEQYF
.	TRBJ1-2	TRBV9	CASSAPTGDGPGYTF
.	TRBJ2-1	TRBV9	CASSENTGTLNNEQFF
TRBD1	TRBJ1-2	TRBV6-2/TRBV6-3	CASTYPPPPDRRYYGYTF
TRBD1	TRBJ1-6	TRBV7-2	CASSKRQGPTSEPLHF
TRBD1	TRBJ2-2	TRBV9	CASSPDRRGELFF
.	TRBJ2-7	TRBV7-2	CASSLVVRMGEQYF
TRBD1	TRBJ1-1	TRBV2	CASIRDRNTEAFF
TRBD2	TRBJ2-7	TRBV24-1	CATSDSGGGYEQYF
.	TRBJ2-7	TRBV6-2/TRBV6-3	CASSYTHNPGHNYEQYF
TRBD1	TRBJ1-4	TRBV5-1	CASSSQGRREKLFF
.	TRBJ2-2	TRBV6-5	CASSFAVGELFF
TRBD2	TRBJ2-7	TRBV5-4	CASSLEGLAAEQYF
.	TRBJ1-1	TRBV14	CASSPRMNTEAFF
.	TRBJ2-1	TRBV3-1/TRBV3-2	CASSQDPPLRVNEQFF
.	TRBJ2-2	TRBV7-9	CASSLWATNTGELFF
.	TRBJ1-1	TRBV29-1	CSVARSAAEAFF
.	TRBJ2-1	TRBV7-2	CASSSYSYNEQFF
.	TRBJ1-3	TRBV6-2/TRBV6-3	CASSYLGATGNTIYF
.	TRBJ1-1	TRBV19	CASSKAGNTEAFF
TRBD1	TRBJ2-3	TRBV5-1	CASSLGQGETDTQYF
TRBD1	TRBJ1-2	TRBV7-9	CASSLVGTGGVSYTF
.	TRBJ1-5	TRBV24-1	CATSDRNSNQPQHF
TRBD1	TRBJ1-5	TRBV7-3	CASSHPDRTDQPQHF
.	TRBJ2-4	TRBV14	CASRRDSQNIQYF
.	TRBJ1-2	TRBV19	CASSTSGRYGYTF
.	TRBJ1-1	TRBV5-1	CASSLERDTSAFF
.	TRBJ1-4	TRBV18	CASSLDRIEKLFF
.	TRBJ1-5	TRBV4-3	CASSPSWQGNQPQHF
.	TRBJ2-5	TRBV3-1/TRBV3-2	CASSRRTVQETQYF
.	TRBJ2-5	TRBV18	CASALDTQETQYF
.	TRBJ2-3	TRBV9	CASSVLGAGTDTQYF
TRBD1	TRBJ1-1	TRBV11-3	CASNRGQSRITEAFF